The 8 T cell receptor beta chains below all came from one sample that was sequenced in a study of early T cells in non-severe SARS-CoV-2 infection (dated by TCRdb to about 2021). Libraries were made using 5' RACE. TCRdb shows the sequencer as NextSeq 500. The public reads were quality trimmed at Q25 with fastp and then assembled into clones with MiXCR by TCRdb, keeping productive beta chains. When rows share a CDR3 protein, they turn into one entry using the most common DNA and genes. The sample table lists tens of thousands of distinct CDR3 sequences, roughly 10% of them with a count of one. In total, the top ten clones hold 4% to 5.5% of the sample. The specimen was whole blood, collected at baseline. Every receptor here comes from an adult who was a healthcare worker with PCR-confirmed SARS-CoV-2 infection or an uninfected control (not recorded which).

This clonotype was seen at least ten times. This chain links TRBV30 with TRBJ2-3; 8 bases match TRBD1. The CDR3 is 12 residues long. V lost 3 bases to trimming and J lost 8 bases; unmatched junction nucleotides: 4. Germline loops: CDR1 GTSNPN, CDR2 SVGIG (reference sequence). The CDR3 sequence is CAWRPTGGTQYF. As DNA, the CDR3 is TGTGCCTGGAGACCTACAGGGGGTACGCAGTATTTT.

This clonotype was seen a few times. The rearrangement joins TRBV7-2 to TRBJ2-1; no definite D call. V lost 5 bases, J lost 3 bases, and 5 bases lay in between. Germline CDR1 and CDR2: SGHTA and FQGNSA. The CDR3 is 12 residues long. The CDR3 region has the DNA TGTGCCAGCAGCCCCGTCTACAATGAGCAGTTCTTC. Its protein is CASSPVYNEQFF.

The V call is TRBV7-9, the J call TRBJ2-7; 10 nucleotides agree with TRBD1. With V trimmed by 2 bases and J by 5 bases, 3 bases remained unmatched. The CDR3 runs to 14 residues. Germline V gives CDR1 SEHNR, CDR2 FQNEAQ (reference sequence). The CDR3 bases are TGTGCCAGCAGCTTAAGACAGGGGGCGGACGAGCAGTACTTC. This translates into CASSLRQGADEQYF.

This rearrangement joins TRBV3-1 to TRBJ1-1; 8 bases agree with TRBD1. The CDR3 contains 17 residues. V shed 1 base, J shed 4 bases, and the junction held 11 bases outside the gene matches. Germline CDR1 and CDR2: LGHDT and YNNKEL (reference sequence). CDR3 in amino acids: CASSQGNIGQGATEAFF. The CDR3 nucleotides are TGTGCCAGCAGCCAAGGAAATATAGGACAGGGAGCCACTGAAGCTTTCTTT.

The J gene is TRBJ2-1, the V gene TRBV6-4; no reliable D call. V was clipped by 3 bases and J by 5 bases, with 14 bases between them. CDR3 length: 15 amino acids. Germline values: CDR1 MRHNA, CDR2 SNTAGT. Written as DNA, the CDR3 is TGTGCCAGCAGTGAAGGTAGACTGGACCACAATGAGCAGTTCTTC. This gives the protein CASSEGRLDHNEQFF.

This clonotype was detected only a few times. The chain is built from TRBV7-2 and TRBJ2-3; D not certain. Germline CDR1 SGHTA, CDR2 FQGNSA. There are 14 residues in the CDR3. The germline V and J ends were trimmed by 3 bases and 6 bases, with 13 bases remaining between them. DNA of the CDR3: TGTGCCAGCAGCTTGGCGACGGTAGGGGATACGCAGTATTTT. This encodes CASSLATVGDTQYF.

This clonotype was seen repeatedly, ten times or more. This rearrangement joins TRBV23-1 to TRBJ2-2; D is ambiguous. TRBV23-1 is filed as an ORF, its function uncertain. The CDR3 contains 14 residues. Trimming stripped 2 bases from V and 5 bases from J, with 9 bases between. CDR3 sequence (DNA): TGCGCCAGCAGTCAAAGACACAGTACCGGGGAGCTGTTTTTT. Translated: CASSQRHSTGELFF.

This clonotype was seen a few times. This chain uses TRBV19 with TRBJ2-3; 10 bases are a match to TRBD1. CDR3 length: 16 amino acids. J gave up 3 bases and V 6 bases, and 9 bases lay outside the gene matches. CDR1 is LNHDA, CDR2 SQIVND, per germline (reference sequence). The CDR3 DNA reads TGTGCCAGTAGAGACTCCGGGACAGGGGTGACAGATACGCAGTATTTT. It encodes CASRDSGTGVTDTQYF.